The present entry profiles one TCR beta chain with its context. The CDR3 spans 13 residues. V lost 10 bases and J lost 4, with 15 bases in between. Germline V gives CDR1 KGHDR, CDR2 SFDVKD. Original analysis: By means of reference gene primer amplification, nucleated cell counts were estimated. Sequencing was performed with immunoSEQ multiplex PCR; in TCRdb, only in-frame clones are kept and a portion is missing. Clonal size and the V and J genes are those of that table, whereas D and trimming came from the DNA. The table includes about 210,000 clones, 75% to 85% detected once. The source of the sample is a study of blood T cell repertoires in COVID-19. In the study overall: The origin of the acute and convalescent COVID-19 samples was the United States, Italy and Spain.

Assignment of participants to cohorts was predicated upon participant-reported clinical history. Resolution of symptoms, clearance, or two negative PCRs was present in recovered Cohort 3 donors. This receptor was obtained from a man aged 35 to 55 who had recovered from COVID-19. Input material: PBMCs or T cells enriched from blood (not recorded which). The rearrangement links TRBV24-1 to TRBJ1-1, with a tentative D call TRBD1 (6 bases). The CDR3 DNA reads TGTGCCACGGCTCCAGGGGAGGGCACTGAAGCTTTCTTT. Protein sequence: CATAPGEGTEAFF.